The sequence of this T cell receptor beta chain was determined in a study of shared clonotypes between healthy human individuals. The CDR3 contains 14 residues. Germline-derived CDR1 and CDR2 are MNHEY and SVGAGI. V lost 6 bases and J 3 bases, leaving 15 bases between the germline ends. The assay was immunoSEQ multiplex PCR, and TCRdb's table has in-frame clones only and misses some. The repertoire has roughly 640,000 clones, about 96% of them found once; the top ten carry roughly 0.055%. A single count supports this clone. The chain recombines TRBV6-5 with TRBJ2-7, with D possibly TRBD2 on 6 matching bases. Sequenced: naive CD4+ T cells sorted from blood. Described subset: CD45RA+ positively selected. The TCR sequence derives from a woman in her 30s in good health. Here the CDR3 reads CASSRTDGGYEQYF. CDR3 nucleotide sequence: TGTGCCAGCAGCAGGACCGACGGGGGCTACGAGCAGTACTTC.